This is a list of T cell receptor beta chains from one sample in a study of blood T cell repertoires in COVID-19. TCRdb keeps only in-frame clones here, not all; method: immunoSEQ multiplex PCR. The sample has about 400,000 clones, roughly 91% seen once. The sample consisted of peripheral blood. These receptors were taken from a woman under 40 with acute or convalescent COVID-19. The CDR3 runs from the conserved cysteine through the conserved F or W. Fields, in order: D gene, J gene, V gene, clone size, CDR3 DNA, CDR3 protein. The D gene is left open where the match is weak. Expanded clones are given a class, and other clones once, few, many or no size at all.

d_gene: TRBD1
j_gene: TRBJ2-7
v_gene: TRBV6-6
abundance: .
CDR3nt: TGTGCCAGCAGTTACCTCAGGGGGCATGAAGAGCAGTACTTC
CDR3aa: CASSYLRGHEEQYF

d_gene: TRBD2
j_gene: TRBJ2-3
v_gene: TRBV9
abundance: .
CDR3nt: TGTGCCAGCAGCGTAGTGGCGGGGGGCCCATCCGGTACGCAGTATTTT
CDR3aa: CASSVVAGGPSGTQYF

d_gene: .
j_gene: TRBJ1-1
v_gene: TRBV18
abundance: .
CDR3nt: TGTGCCAGCTCACCCAATCAACAGGGAAACACTGAAGCTTTCTTT
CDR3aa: CASSPNQQGNTEAFF

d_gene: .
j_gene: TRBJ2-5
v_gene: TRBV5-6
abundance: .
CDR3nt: TGTGCCAGCAGCTGGGCAGTCCAAGAGACCCAGTACTTC
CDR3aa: CASSWAVQETQYF

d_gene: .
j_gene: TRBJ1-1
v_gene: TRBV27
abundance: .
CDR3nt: TGTGCCAGCAGCAGCTACAGGGTCACTGAAGCTTTCTTT
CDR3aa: CASSSYRVTEAFF

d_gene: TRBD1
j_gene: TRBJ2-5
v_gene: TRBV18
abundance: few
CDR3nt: TGTGCCAGCTCACTACGACAGGGGGAGACCCAGTACTTC
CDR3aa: CASSLRQGETQYF

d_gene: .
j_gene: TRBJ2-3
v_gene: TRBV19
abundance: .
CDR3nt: TGTGCCAGTAGTATCCTCTCCAGTCGTAACACAGATACGCAGTATTTT
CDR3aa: CASSILSSRNTDTQYF

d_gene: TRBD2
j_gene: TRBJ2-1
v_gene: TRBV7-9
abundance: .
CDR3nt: TGTGCCAGCAGCTTAGCGGGGGGGAAGGAGCAGTTCTTC
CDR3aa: CASSLAGGKEQFF

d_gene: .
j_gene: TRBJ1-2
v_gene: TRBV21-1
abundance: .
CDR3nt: TGTGCCAGCAATCCAGGCCCCAACTATGGCTACACCTTC
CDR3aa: CASNPGPNYGYTF

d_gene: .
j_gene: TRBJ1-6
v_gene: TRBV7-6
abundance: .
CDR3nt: TGTGCCAGCAGCTTAAGGGAAGGGGGTAATTCACCCCTCCACTTT
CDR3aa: CASSLREGGNSPLHF

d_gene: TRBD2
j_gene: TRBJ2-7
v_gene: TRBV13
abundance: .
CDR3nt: TGTGCCAGCTCGGGACTAGCGCACAACGAGCAGTACTTC
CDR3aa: CASSGLAHNEQYF

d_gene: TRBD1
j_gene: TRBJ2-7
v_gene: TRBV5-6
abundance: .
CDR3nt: TGTGCCAGCAGCCTATCTACCGGGACAGCCGTACTAGAGCAGTACTTC
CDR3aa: CASSLSTGTAVLEQYF

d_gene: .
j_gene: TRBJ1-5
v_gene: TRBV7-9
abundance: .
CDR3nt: TGTGCCAGCAGCCGAGGGAAGGCAGGAGGCAATCAGCCCCAGCATTTT
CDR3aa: CASSRGKAGGNQPQHF

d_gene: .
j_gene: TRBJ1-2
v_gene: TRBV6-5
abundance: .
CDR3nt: TGTGCCAGCAGTCCCGGGGGACTAGTGAGGGGCTACACCTTC
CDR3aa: CASSPGGLVRGYTF

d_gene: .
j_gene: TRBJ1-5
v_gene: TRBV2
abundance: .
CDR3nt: TGTGCCAGCAGTGAGGGTCAGGGCACTCAGCCCCAGCATTTT
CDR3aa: CASSEGQGTQPQHF

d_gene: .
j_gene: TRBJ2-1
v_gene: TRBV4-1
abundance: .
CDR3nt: TGCGCCAGCAGCCAGCCCGGACTCTCCAATGAGCAGTTCTTC
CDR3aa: CASSQPGLSNEQFF

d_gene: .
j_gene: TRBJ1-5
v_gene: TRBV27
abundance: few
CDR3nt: TGTGCCAGCAGTTTCAGTTTCAATCAGCCCCAGCATTTT
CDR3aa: CASSFSFNQPQHF

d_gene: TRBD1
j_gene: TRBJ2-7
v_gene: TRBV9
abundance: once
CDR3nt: TGTGCCAGCAGCGTAAGCGGACAGGGATCCGAGCAGTACTTC
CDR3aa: CASSVSGQGSEQYF

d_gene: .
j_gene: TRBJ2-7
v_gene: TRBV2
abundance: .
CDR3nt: TGTGCCAGCAGGCCTGACAGGATTAACTACGAGCAGTACTTC
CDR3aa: CASRPDRINYEQYF

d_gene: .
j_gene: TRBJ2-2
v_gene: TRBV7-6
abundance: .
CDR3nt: TGTGCCAGCAGCTTACAAGCCTCGAACACCGGGGAGCTGTTTTTT
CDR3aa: CASSLQASNTGELFF

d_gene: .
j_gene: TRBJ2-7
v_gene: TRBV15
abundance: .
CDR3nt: TGTGCCACCAGCAGAGATACAGGGACCTCCTACGAGCAGTACTTC
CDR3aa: CATSRDTGTSYEQYF

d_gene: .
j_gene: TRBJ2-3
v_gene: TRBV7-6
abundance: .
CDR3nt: TGTGCCAGCAGCTTAGCGGGGGGGCTTGGGACGCAGTATTTT
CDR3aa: CASSLAGGLGTQYF

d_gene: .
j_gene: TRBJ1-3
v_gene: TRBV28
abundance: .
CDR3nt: TGTGCCAGCAGTTTATTATCAGGGAACACCATATATTTT
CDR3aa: CASSLLSGNTIYF

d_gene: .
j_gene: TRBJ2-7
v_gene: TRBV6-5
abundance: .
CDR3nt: TGTGCCACCAACATGGTCCCCTACGAGCAGTACTTC
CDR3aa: CATNMVPYEQYF